The sequence of this T cell receptor beta chain was determined in a study of T cells in Graves' hyperthyroidism and ophthalmopathy. Study details: Once the initial diagnosis was made, peripheral blood was obtained before any treatment. General study points: The majority of expanded thyroid clonotypes above 0.001 also appeared in blood.

This clonotype was recorded at least ten times. Its matching antigen is unknown. With 4 bases removed from V and 0 bases from J, the gap between germline ends came to 3 bases. This CDR3 has 11 amino acids. CDR1 is SQVTM and CDR2 is ANQGSEA in the germline V gene. The study included ophthalmopathy patients with Clinical Activity Score at least 3, NOSPECS grade at least 4 and duration under 3 months. Over 8 ml fresh peripheral blood yielded the PBMCs. RNA transcripts gave rise to amplified TCR beta CDR3 regions. HTBI primers drove first-round RT-PCR of the TCR CDR3. Using its own MiXCR run on the multiplex PCR reads, TCRdb lists one record per CDR3 protein. The repertoire holds some 340,000 distinct CDR3 sequences, around 15% seen once, with 30% to 35% in the top ten.

The receptor was derived from a woman aged 40 to 50 with Graves' ophthalmopathy. V and J are TRBV29-1 and TRBJ1-1; D is uncertain. The sequencing input was blood. The CDR3 DNA reads TGCAGCGTTGTCCTGAACACTGAAGCTTTCTTT. Protein: CSVVLNTEAFF.